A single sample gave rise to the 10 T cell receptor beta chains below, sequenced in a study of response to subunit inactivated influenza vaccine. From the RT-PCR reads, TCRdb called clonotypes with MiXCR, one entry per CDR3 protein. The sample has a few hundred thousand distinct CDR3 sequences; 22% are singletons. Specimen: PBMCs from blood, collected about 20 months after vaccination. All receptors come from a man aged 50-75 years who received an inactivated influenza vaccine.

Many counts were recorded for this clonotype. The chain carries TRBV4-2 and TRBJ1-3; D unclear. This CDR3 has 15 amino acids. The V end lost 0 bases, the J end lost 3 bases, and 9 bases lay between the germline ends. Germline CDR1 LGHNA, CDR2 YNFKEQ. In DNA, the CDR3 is TGTGCCAGCAGCCAAGAGGGGTTCGGTGGAAACACCATATATTTT. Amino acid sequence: CASSQEGFGGNTIYF.

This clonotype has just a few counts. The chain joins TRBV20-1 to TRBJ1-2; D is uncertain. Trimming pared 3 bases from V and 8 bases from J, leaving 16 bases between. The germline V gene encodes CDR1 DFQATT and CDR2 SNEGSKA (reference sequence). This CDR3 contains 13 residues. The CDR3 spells CSASARAPGGYTF. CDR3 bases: TGCAGTGCTAGTGCGAGGGCCCCGGGGGGCTACACCTTC.

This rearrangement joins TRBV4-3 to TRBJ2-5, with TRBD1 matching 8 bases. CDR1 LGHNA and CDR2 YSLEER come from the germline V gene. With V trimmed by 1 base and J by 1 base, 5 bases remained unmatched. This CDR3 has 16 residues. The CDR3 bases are TGCGCCAGCAGCCAAGTCCTCGACAGGGGCCAAGAGACCCAGTACTTC. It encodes CASSQVLDRGQETQYF.

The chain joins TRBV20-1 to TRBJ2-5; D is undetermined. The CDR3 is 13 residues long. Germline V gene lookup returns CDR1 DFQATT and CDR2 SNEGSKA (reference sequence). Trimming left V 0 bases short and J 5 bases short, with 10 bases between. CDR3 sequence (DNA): TGCAGTGCTAGAGAGGCAAGCATTGAGACCCAGTACTTC. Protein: CSAREASIETQYF.

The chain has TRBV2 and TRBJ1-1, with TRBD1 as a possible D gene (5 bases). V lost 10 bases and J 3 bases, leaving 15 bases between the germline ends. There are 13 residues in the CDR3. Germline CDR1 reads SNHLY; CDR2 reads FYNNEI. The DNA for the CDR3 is TGTGCCATAAGAACAGGAGGGTACACTGAAGCTTTCTTT. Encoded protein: CAIRTGGYTEAFF.

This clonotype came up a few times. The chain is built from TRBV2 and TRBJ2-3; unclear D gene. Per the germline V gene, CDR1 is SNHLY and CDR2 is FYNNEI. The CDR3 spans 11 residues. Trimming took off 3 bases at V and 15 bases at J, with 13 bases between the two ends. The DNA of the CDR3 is TGTGCCAGCAGTGAGGAACCAAGGGAATATTTT. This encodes CASSEEPREYF.

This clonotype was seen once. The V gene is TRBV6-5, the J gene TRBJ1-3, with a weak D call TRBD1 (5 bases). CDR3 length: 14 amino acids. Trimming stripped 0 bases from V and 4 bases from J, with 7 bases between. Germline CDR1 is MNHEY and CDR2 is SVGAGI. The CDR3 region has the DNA TGTGCCAGCAGTTACTCGAACAGGGGAAACACCATATATTTT. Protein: CASSYSNRGNTIYF.

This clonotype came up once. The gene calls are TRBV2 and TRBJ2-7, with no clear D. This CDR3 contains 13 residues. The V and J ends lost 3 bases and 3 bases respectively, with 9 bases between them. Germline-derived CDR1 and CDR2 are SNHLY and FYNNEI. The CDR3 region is CASSDTGIYEQYF. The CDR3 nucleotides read TGTGCCAGCAGTGATACTGGGATCTACGAGCAGTACTTC.

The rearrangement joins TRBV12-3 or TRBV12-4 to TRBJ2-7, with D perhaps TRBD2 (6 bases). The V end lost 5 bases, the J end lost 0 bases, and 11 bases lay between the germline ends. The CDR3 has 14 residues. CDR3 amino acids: CASSPGLLSYEQYF. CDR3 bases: TGTGCCAGCAGTCCGGGACTCCTCTCCTACGAGCAGTACTTC.

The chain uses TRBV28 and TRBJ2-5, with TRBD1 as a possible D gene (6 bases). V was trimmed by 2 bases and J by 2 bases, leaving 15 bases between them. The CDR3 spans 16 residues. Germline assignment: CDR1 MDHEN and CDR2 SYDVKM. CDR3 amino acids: CASSLPQGTPQETQYF. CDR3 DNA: TGTGCCAGCAGTTTACCCCAGGGGACCCCTCAAGAGACCCAGTACTTC.